This TCR beta chain was profiled in a study of regulatory T cells in long-lasting Graves disease. Study findings and constraints: Those with persistent Graves' had less TCR diversity than newly diagnosed patients.

As for this clonotype: Its antigen remains unknown. With a much larger clone just one base away, this may be a read error. Lacking the conserved final phenylalanine or tryptophan, this CDR3 likely reflects a read error.

The time point was: persistent/refractory GD, antithyroid drugs over 5 years with positive TRAb. RNA from PBMCs was the source of the TCR library. According to the study, TCR beta libraries were built with iRepertoire HTBI primers and CDR3-region Arm-PCR. TCRdb passed the multiplex PCR reads through MiXCR, listing each CDR3 protein once. The sample contains about 470,000 distinct CDR3 sequences, 20% to 25% of which appear only once. The origin of this receptor is a female donor with Graves disease. The sample was peripheral blood mononuclear cells (PBMCs), taken when the disease was refractory, from a patient treated with antithyroid drugs.

The CDR3 sequence: CASTGATYEQYL. The CDR3 coding sequence is TGTGCCAGCACCGGGGCCACCTACGAGCAGTACCTC. J is TRBJ2-7 and V is TRBV6-2 or TRBV6-3; D may correspond to TRBD1 or TRBD2 (5 bases each). Germline-derived CDR1 and CDR2 are MNHEY and SVGEGT. The CDR3 runs 12 residues. Trimming stripped 7 bases from V and 2 bases from J, with 9 bases between.